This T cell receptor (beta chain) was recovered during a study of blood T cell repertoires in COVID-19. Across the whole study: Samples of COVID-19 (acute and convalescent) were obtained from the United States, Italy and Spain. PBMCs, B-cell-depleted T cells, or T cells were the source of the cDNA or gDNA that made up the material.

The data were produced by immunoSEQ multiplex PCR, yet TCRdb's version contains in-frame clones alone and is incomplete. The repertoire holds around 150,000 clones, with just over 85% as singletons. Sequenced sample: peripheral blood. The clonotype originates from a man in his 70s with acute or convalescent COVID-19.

The CDR3 is CATSGATQGEETQYF. CDR3 sequence (DNA): TGTGCCACCAGTGGCGCGACACAGGGGGAAGAGACCCAGTACTTC. The chain joins TRBV24-1 to TRBJ2-5; 8 bases are shared with TRBD1. CDR3 length equals 15 residues. V shed 5 bases and J 3 bases; nucleotides not matched to a gene: 7. CDR1 and CDR2 from the germline V gene are KGHDR and SFDVKD.